This TCR beta chain appears in the sequencing data of a study of control samples from healthy donors and cancer patients. Trimming took off 3 bases at V and 1 base at J, with 9 bases between the two ends. The CDR3 has 14 residues. Per germline, CDR1 MDHEN and CDR2 SYDVKM. Profiled with immunoSEQ multiplex PCR; TCRdb holds only in-frame clones, not every one. The sample contains tens of thousands of clones, nearly 90% of which appear only once. The sequence was collected from a man between 60 and 75 years old with colorectal cancer. The sequenced material came from PBMCs. V gene TRBV28 combines with J gene TRBJ2-5; TRBD1 might be the D (6 bases). CDR3 bases: TGTGCCAGCAGTTTGATAGGGGGCCAAGAGACCCAGTACTTC. Protein sequence: CASSLIGGQETQYF.